The 17 T cell receptor beta chains below all came from one sample that was sequenced in a study of vaccination effects on CD4 cells after COVID-19. These receptors' antigens are unknown. The table came from immunoSEQ multiplex PCR; TCRdb's copy has only in-frame clones and leaves some out. The repertoire holds just under 75,000 clones, 60% to 75% seen once, with around 3% in the top ten. Antigen-specific CD4+ T cells expanded by the ViraFEST assay with viral peptide pools were then sequenced. At the end of more than 8 days of culture, CD4+ T cells were isolated. Among the vaccine recipients, none had a prior SARS-CoV-2 infection, and nucleocapsid antibodies were negative. The starting material was CD4+ T cells from PBMCs cultured with HCoV-NL63 spike peptides, obtained before COVID-19 vaccination. The receptors here all came from a human donor who received a COVID-19 vaccine.

A single count supports this clone. The CDR3 reads CASSLDRTNTEAFF. The CDR3 DNA sequence: TGCGCCAGCAGCTTGGACAGAACAAACACTGAAGCTTTCTTT. The chain links TRBV5-1 to TRBJ1-1; D not resolved. CDR1 SGHRS and CDR2 YFSETQ come from the germline V gene. This CDR3 is built from 14 residues. V was trimmed by 0 bases and J by 2 bases, leaving 8 bases between them. Combining the CDR3 with reference TRBV5-1 and TRBJ1-1 gives the whole variable domain KAGVTQTPRYLIKTRGQQVTLSCSPISGHRSVSWYQQTPGQGLQFLFEYFSETQRNKGNFPGRFSGRQFSNSRSEMNVSTLELGDSALYLCASSLDRTNTEAFFGQGTRLTVV.

This sequence joins TRBV18 and TRBJ2-3, with D perhaps TRBD1 (5 bases). The CDR3 runs 13 residues. Germline assignment: CDR1 KGHSH and CDR2 LQKENI. Trimming pared 4 bases from V and 3 bases from J, leaving 8 bases between. The CDR3 bases are TGTGCCAGCTCACTCCACAGGACAGATACGCAGTATTTT. Translating gives CASSLHRTDTQYF. Full variable domain (outside the CDR3, taken from reference TRBV18 and TRBJ2-3): NAGVMQNPRHLVRRRGQEARLRCSPMKGHSHVYWYRQLPEEGLKFMVYLQKENIIDESGMPKERFSAEFPKEGPSILRIQQVVRGDSAAYFCASSLHRTDTQYFGPGTRLTVL.

This clone was seen once. The genes are TRBV5-1 and TRBJ2-2; no reliable D call. Germline CDR1 reads SGHRS; CDR2 reads YFSETQ. CDR3 length: 15 amino acids. The ends were cut back, 0 bases at V and 8 bases at J, with 14 bases in the middle. CDR3 sequence (DNA): TGCGCCAGCAGCTTGGTGTTAACCGCGAGTGGGGAGCTGTTTTTT. This codes for CASSLVLTASGELFF.

This sequence joins TRBV18 and TRBJ1-5; 12 nucleotides line up with TRBD1. Germline V CDR1 and CDR2: KGHSH, LQKENI. V shed 2 bases, J shed 5 bases, and the junction held 4 bases outside the gene matches. The CDR3 is 16 amino acids. In nucleotides, the CDR3 is TGTGCCAGCTCACCAGGGACAGGGGGCTTAGATCAGCCCCAGCATTTT. Encoded protein: CASSPGTGGLDQPQHF.

The rearrangement uses TRBV19 and TRBJ2-3; no clear D gene. V gave up 8 bases and J gave up 4 bases, with 19 bases separating them. The CDR3 is made up of 15 amino acids. Germline CDR1 is LNHDA and CDR2 is SQIVND (reference sequence). The CDR3 nucleotides are TGTGCCAGTGCCGGGTCACAGAGGCTGTCAGATACGCAGTATTTT. Translating gives CASAGSQRLSDTQYF.

The CDR3 spells CASSTKSHSGNTIYF. The CDR3 coding sequence is TGTGCCAGCAGCACGAAATCCCATTCTGGAAACACCATATATTTT. This sequence joins TRBV7-2 and TRBJ1-3; D remains unclear. V was trimmed by 5 bases and J by 1 base, leaving 12 bases between them. The CDR3 is 15 residues long. The germline CDR1 and CDR2 sequences are SGHTA and FQGNSA.

This clone was recorded once. The CDR3 region has the DNA TGTGCCAGCTCACCACTGATGAACACCGGGGAGCTGTTTTTT. Its translation: CASSPLMNTGELFF. The rearrangement joins TRBV18 to TRBJ2-2; D is uncertain. The germline V and J ends were trimmed by 1 base and 1 base, with 4 bases remaining between them. Germline CDR1 KGHSH, CDR2 LQKENI. This CDR3 contains 14 residues.

The CDR3 bases are TGCGCCAGCAGCCCGGACGGCTGGAACACTGAAGCTTTCTTT. Translated: CASSPDGWNTEAFF. V is TRBV5-1 and J is TRBJ1-1, with D uncertain. CDR1 and CDR2 (germline): SGHRS, YFSETQ. CDR3 length: 14 amino acids. Trimming took 4 bases from V and 1 from J, leaving 11 bases between them.

This clone was counted a single time. This chain links TRBV19 with TRBJ1-2, with 9 nucleotides matching TRBD1. The germline CDR1 and CDR2 sequences are LNHDA and SQIVND (reference sequence). V shed 7 bases and J 3 bases; nucleotides not matched to a gene: 9. This CDR3 has 15 amino acids. This CDR3 reads CASNPTGQGDYGYTF. In nucleotides, the CDR3 is TGTGCCAGTAACCCAACGGGACAGGGAGACTATGGCTACACCTTC. The whole variable domain, remainder taken from reference TRBV19 and TRBJ1-2, is DGGITQSPKYLFRKEGQNVTLSCEQNLNHDAMYWYRQDPGQGLRLIYYSQIVNDFQKGDIAEGYSVSREKKESFPLTVTSAQKNPTAFYLCASNPTGQGDYGYTFGSGTRLTVV.

The chain employs TRBV19 and TRBJ2-3; D is unresolved. From germline, CDR1 is LNHDA and CDR2 SQIVND (reference sequence). This CDR3 has 14 amino acids. Trimming took off 3 bases at V and 6 bases at J, with 13 bases between the two ends. CDR3 coding DNA: TGTGCCAGTAGTATCGCCTGGGCATTCGATACGCAGTATTTT. This sequence encodes CASSIAWAFDTQYF.

The rearrangement links TRBV5-1 to TRBJ2-2; D is possibly TRBD2 (5 bases). CDR3 length equals 17 residues. Germline V gives CDR1 SGHRS, CDR2 YFSETQ. V was cut by 1 base and J by 1 base, with 14 bases left in between. Here the CDR3 reads CASSLRAGMQNTGELFF. The DNA for the CDR3 is TGCGCCAGCAGCTTGCGGGCCGGGATGCAGAACACCGGGGAGCTGTTTTTT. Together with reference TRBV5-1 and TRBJ2-2, the CDR3 gives the full variable domain: KAGVTQTPRYLIKTRGQQVTLSCSPISGHRSVSWYQQTPGQGLQFLFEYFSETQRNKGNFPGRFSGRQFSNSRSEMNVSTLELGDSALYLCASSLRAGMQNTGELFFGEGSRLTVL.

This chain uses TRBV6-4 with TRBJ1-1, with 10 bases that match TRBD1. CDR3 size: 15 residues. The V and J ends lost 5 bases and 1 base, in that order; junction bases with no gene match: 4. In germline, CDR1 is MRHNA, CDR2 SNTAGT. CDR3 region: CASSRDRGANTEAFF. The CDR3 DNA reads as TGTGCCAGCAGTCGGGACAGGGGCGCGAACACTGAAGCTTTCTTT.

This sequence joins TRBV19 and TRBJ1-5; 12 bases are a match to TRBD1. Germline CDR1 LNHDA, CDR2 SQIVND (reference sequence). V lost 7 bases to trimming and J lost 4 bases; unmatched junction nucleotides: 8. This CDR3 has 16 amino acids. Here the CDR3 DNA reads TGTGCCAGTACCCAGAGGGACAGGGGGCGTAATCAGCCCCAGCATTTT. This encodes CASTQRDRGRNQPQHF.

The V and J genes are TRBV5-1 and TRBJ2-4; D unresolved. V was pared by 0 bases and J by 6 bases, with 10 bases between. Germline V CDR1 and CDR2: SGHRS, YFSETQ. CDR3 length: 14 residues. The CDR3 DNA is TGCGCCAGCAGCTTGGACAGTTCGACAAACATTCAGTACTTC. Its protein product is CASSLDSSTNIQYF.

The V call is TRBV6-4, the J call TRBJ1-1; D gene uncertain. The germline gives CDR1 MRHNA, CDR2 SNTAGT. V was cut by 3 bases and J by 2 bases, with 7 bases left in between. CDR3 length: 13 residues. In nucleotides, the CDR3 is TGTGCCAGCAGTGAGACAAGAAACACTGAAGCTTTCTTT. This gives the protein CASSETRNTEAFF.

This clone was seen a few times. The chain uses TRBV28 and TRBJ1-4; D ambiguous. Germline V gene sequence: CDR1 MDHEN, CDR2 SYDVKM. Between the trimmed V and J ends, which lost 5 bases and 5 bases, there was a span of 3 bases. This CDR3 region has 11 residues. In DNA form, the CDR3 reads TGTGCCAGCAGTGGAAATGAAAAACTGTTTTTT. The encoded protein is CASSGNEKLFF.

The J gene is TRBJ1-4, the V gene TRBV12-2. TRBV12-2 is reported as a pseudogene. The CDR3 runs to 17 residues. CDR3 residues: CASRGDGRVTSFGKLFF. The CDR3, as DNA: TGTGCAAGTCGCGGGGACGGCCGGGTTACCTCTTTTGGAAAACTGTTTTTT.